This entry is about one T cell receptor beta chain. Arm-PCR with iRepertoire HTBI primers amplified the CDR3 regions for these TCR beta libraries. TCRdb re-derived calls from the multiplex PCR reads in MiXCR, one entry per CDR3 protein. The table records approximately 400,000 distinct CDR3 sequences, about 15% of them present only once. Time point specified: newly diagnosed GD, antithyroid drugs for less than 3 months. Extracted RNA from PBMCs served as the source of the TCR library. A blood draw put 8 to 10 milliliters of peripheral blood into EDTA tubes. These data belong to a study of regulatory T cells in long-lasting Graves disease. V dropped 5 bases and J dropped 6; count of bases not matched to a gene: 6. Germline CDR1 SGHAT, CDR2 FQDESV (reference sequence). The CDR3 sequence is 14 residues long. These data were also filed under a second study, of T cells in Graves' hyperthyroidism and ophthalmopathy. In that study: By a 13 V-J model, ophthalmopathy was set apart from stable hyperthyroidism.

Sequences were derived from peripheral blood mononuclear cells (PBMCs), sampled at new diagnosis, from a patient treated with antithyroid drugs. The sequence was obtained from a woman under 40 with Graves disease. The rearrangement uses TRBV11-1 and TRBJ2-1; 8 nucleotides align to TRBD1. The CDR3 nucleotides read TGTGCCAGCAGCCAGGGACAGGAATTCAATGAGCAGTTCTTC. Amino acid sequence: CASSQGQEFNEQFF. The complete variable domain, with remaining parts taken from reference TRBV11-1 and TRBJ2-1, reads EAEVAQSPRYKITEKSQAVAFWCDPISGHATLYWYRQILGQGPELLVQFQDESVVDDSQLPKDRFSAERLKGVDSTLKIQPAELGDSAMYLCASSQGQEFNEQFFGPGTRLTVL.